This TCR beta chain was obtained from a study of T cell changes during pregnancy in multiple sclerosis (dated by TCRdb to the late 2010s). In terms of the full investigation: In women with multiple sclerosis, the researchers looked at how the T cell repertoire shifted as pregnancy progressed.

The protocol used for the library was the immunoSEQ multiplex PCR assay. The table comes from immuneACCESS by way of TCRdb, which keeps in-frame sequences with V and J called. Part of the clones is missing from these tables; in studies checked, under half for an unresolved V gene and the rest for unknown reasons. The sample has roughly 75,000 clones on record, around 92% of them singletons. Jointly, the top ten make up under 2% of the sample. Including cysteine and phenylalanine, the CDR3 has 18 amino acids. Kept here is only the CDR3 DNA, which spans 54 bases and is read in frame from base 1. The junction shows trimming of 3 bases on V and 4 bases on J, and the gene matches do not reach 10 bases of it. The germline V gene specifies MDHEN as CDR1 and SYDVKM as CDR2. Of note for this clone: This receptor's antigen is unknown. Base qualities were left out, and no much larger clone turns up one base away.

The chain joins TRBV28 to TRBJ2-2; 11 bases in the middle match TRBD2. This TCR came from a female donor in good health, enrolled as a control in a pregnancy study. Sequenced here: peripheral blood, sampled in the third trimester of pregnancy. The CDR3 is CASSLDLAGGPGTGELFF. The nucleotide sequence reads as follows: TGTGCCAGCAGTTTGGATCTAGCGGGAGGCCCCGGCACCGGGGAGCTGTTTTTT.